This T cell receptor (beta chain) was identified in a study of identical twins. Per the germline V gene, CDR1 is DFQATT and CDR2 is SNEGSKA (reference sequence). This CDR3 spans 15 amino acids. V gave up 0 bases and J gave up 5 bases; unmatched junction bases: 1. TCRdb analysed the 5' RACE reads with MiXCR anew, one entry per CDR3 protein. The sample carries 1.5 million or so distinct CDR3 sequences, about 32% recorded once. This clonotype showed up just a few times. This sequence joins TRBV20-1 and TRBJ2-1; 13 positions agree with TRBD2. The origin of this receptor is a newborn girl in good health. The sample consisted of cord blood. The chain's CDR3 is CSARDGLAGDNEQFF. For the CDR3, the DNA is TGCAGTGCTAGAGACGGACTAGCGGGGGACAATGAGCAGTTCTTC.